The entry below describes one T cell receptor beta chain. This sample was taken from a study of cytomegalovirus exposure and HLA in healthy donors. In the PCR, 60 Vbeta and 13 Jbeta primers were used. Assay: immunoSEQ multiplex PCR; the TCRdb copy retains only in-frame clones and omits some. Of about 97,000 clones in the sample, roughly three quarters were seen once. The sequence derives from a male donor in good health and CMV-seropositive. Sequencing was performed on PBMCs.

DNA for the CDR3: TGTGCCAGCAGTTACGGCGGGCAGGGAGGCGGAAACACCATATATTTT. This codes for CASSYGGQGGGNTIYF. The chain recombines TRBV6-5 with TRBJ1-3; weak D call: TRBD1 (5 bases). The CDR3 contains 16 residues. Trimming stripped 2 bases from V and 4 bases from J, with 15 bases between. Germline CDR1 reads MNHEY; CDR2 reads SVGAGI.